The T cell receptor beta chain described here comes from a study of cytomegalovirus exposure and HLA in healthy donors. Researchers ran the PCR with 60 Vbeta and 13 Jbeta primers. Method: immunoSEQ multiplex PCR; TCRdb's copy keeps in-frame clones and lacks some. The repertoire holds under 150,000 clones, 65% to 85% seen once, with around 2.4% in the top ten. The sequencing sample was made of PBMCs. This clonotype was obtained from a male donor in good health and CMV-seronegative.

The CDR3 sequence is CASSTTGVAGELFF. The DNA for the CDR3 is TGTGCCAGCAGTACGACAGGGGTTGCCGGGGAGCTGTTTTTT. This chain joins TRBV6-6 and TRBJ2-2; 8 positions match TRBD1. CDR1 and CDR2 (germline): MNHNY, SVGAGI (reference sequence). V lost 5 bases to trimming and J lost 6 bases; unmatched junction nucleotides: 5. The CDR3 spans 14 residues.